These 28 T cell receptor beta chains share one sample of origin, sequenced in a study of T cell repertoires in cytomegalovirus infection. TCRdb re-called the reads with MiXCR, one entry per CDR3 protein. This sample has about 830,000 distinct CDR3 sequences, with roughly 33% found just once. These receptors lack a known antigen. Sequencing was performed on cultured CD8+ T cells from PBMCs, taken from culture after CMV antigen stimulation. The receptor set was obtained from a human donor in good health (CMV status not recorded). Some clones in this sample may be carry-over from other donors' samples.

This sequence joins TRBV11-2 and TRBJ2-2, with unresolved D. V was clipped by 6 bases and J by 11 bases, with 13 bases between them. Germline-derived CDR1 and CDR2 are SGHAT and FQNNGV. The CDR3 totals 12 residues. The CDR3 nucleotides are TGTGCCAGCAGTCGCGACTCCTTTGAGCTGTTTTTT. Amino acid sequence: CASSRDSFELFF. The full variable domain, completed using reference TRBV11-2 and TRBJ2-2, is EAGVAQSPRYKIIEKRQSVAFWCNPISGHATLYWYQQILGQGPKLLIQFQNNGVVDDSQLPKDRFSAERLKGVDSTLKIQPAKLEDSAVYLCASSRDSFELFFGEGSRLTVL.

This chain links TRBV4-1 with TRBJ2-3; D is undetermined. CDR1 and CDR2 (germline): MGHRA, YSYEKL. V was pared by 1 base and J by 0 bases, with 14 bases between. The CDR3 has 17 residues. The CDR3 DNA sequence: TGCGCCAGCAGCCAAGTTAATTACAGCCCTAGCACAGATACGCAGTATTTT. Amino acids: CASSQVNYSPSTDTQYF.

This clonotype was seen only a few times. The chain has TRBV4-1 and TRBJ1-2; D remains ambiguous. This CDR3 has 15 residues. Germline V lookup: CDR1 MGHRA, CDR2 YSYEKL. V was clipped by 1 base and J by 14 bases, with 23 bases between them. DNA for the CDR3: TGCGCCAGCAGCCAAGTGGTGGGCAGTGTGGTGTTGGGGACCTTC. It yields the protein CASSQVVGSVVLGTF.

The rearrangement uses TRBV4-1 and TRBJ2-3; no firm D call. The V gene lost 0 bases and the J gene lost 0 bases, with 7 bases spanning the gap. Germline CDR1 MGHRA, CDR2 YSYEKL. The CDR3 spans 15 residues. In DNA form, the CDR3 reads TGCGCCAGCAGCCAAGAGTTTGTGAGCACAGATACGCAGTATTTT. Its translation is CASSQEFVSTDTQYF.

The chain has TRBV6-6 and TRBJ2-1, with 9 bases that match TRBD2. CDR1 and CDR2 from the germline V gene are MNHNY and SVGAGI (reference sequence). Trimming at V came to 2 bases and at J to 3 bases, leaving 5 bases not matched to a gene. There are 16 residues in the CDR3. CDR3 residues: CASSYLSGGYYNEQFF. The CDR3 DNA reads TGTGCCAGCAGTTACCTTAGCGGGGGCTACTACAATGAGCAGTTCTTC.

This clonotype has at least ten counts. V is TRBV7-7 and J is TRBJ2-1; unclear D gene. This CDR3 is 15 amino acids long. Germline lookup yields CDR1 SSHAT and CDR2 FNYEAQ (reference sequence). CDR3 DNA sequence: TGTGCTAGCTCCCATTTTGGGAACTCCTACAATGAGCAGTTCTTC. This encodes CASSHFGNSYNEQFF.

This clonotype was found a few times. The rearrangement joins TRBV7-2 to TRBJ2-6; tentatively, D is TRBD1 (6 bases). Trimming took off 4 bases at V and 3 bases at J, with 10 bases between the two ends. The germline V gene encodes CDR1 SGHTA and CDR2 FQGNSA. The CDR3 contains 15 residues. CDR3 amino acids: CASSYRDFGANVLTF. In nucleotides, the CDR3 is TGTGCCAGCAGCTACAGGGATTTTGGGGCCAACGTCCTGACTTTC.

Details on this clonotype: A much larger clone lies a single base off, so this may be a read error. This chain links TRBV7-2 with TRBJ2-3; D is ambiguous. This CDR3 spans 15 amino acids. Germline lookup yields CDR1 SGHTA and CDR2 FQGNSA. Trimming removed 5 bases at V and 0 bases at J, with 12 bases between. The CDR3 coding sequence is TGTGCCAGCAGCCCCCCCAGTGGAAGCACAGATACGCAGTATTTT. Its translation: CASSPPSGSTDTQYF.

This clonotype is termed medium-sized. The chain links TRBV7-2 to TRBJ2-1; D not certain. Germline V gene lookup returns CDR1 SGHTA and CDR2 FQGNSA. The CDR3 length is 14 residues. V lost 1 base, J lost 9 bases, and 13 bases lay in between. The CDR3 DNA reads as TGTGCCAGCAGCTTAGTTCGTGGGCTTCGTGAGCAGTTCTTC. Amino acids: CASSLVRGLREQFF.

This clonotype showed up many times. V usage is TRBV11-2 and J usage is TRBJ2-1, with 7 bases matching TRBD1. This CDR3 is 16 amino acids long. Germline V gene lookup returns CDR1 SGHAT and CDR2 FQNNGV. V shed 2 bases, J shed 4 bases, and the junction held 8 bases outside the gene matches. The DNA for the CDR3 is TGTGCCAGCAGCTTAAGGTGGCCGACAGGGTACAATGAGCAGTTCTTC. Amino acid sequence: CASSLRWPTGYNEQFF. The full variable domain, its missing parts supplied by reference TRBV11-2 and TRBJ2-1, is EAGVAQSPRYKIIEKRQSVAFWCNPISGHATLYWYQQILGQGPKLLIQFQNNGVVDDSQLPKDRFSAERLKGVDSTLKIQPAKLEDSAVYLCASSLRWPTGYNEQFFGPGTRLTVL.

The V call is TRBV15, the J call TRBJ2-2; perhaps TRBD1 as D (6 bases). The CDR3 extends over 20 amino acids. V was pared by 4 bases and J by 5 bases, with 29 bases between. CDR1 is LNHNV, CDR2 YYDKDF, per germline (reference sequence). CDR3 amino acids: CATSTPGAARNMGGTGELFF. DNA of the CDR3: TGTGCCACCAGCACGCCAGGGGCCGCTAGAAACATGGGCGGTACCGGGGAGCTGTTTTTT. The variable domain in full, with the rest retrieved from reference TRBV15 and TRBJ2-2, is DAMVIQNPRYQVTQFGKPVTLSCSQTLNHNVMYWYQQKSSQAPKLLFHYYDKDFNNEADTPDNFQSRRPNTSFCFLDIRSPGLGDTAMYLCATSTPGAARNMGGTGELFFGEGSRLTVL.

This chain connects TRBV6-4 to TRBJ1-1, with 9 bases matching TRBD1. This CDR3 spans 12 amino acids. With 4 bases clipped from V and 10 bases from J, the junction kept 4 bases outside the gene matches. The germline CDR1 and CDR2 sequences are MRHNA and SNTAGT. The CDR3 reads CASSAGTGRAFF. Here the CDR3 DNA reads TGTGCCAGCAGTGCCGGGACAGGGCGAGCTTTCTTT.

In its sample, this clonotype was seen a few times. The chain uses TRBV11-2 and TRBJ2-1, with 12 bases aligning to TRBD2. Trimming at V came to 6 bases and at J to 8 bases, leaving 5 bases not matched to a gene. The V gene's germline CDR1 is SGHAT and CDR2 FQNNGV. This CDR3 has 14 amino acids. The CDR3 protein is CASRPSGGAHEQFF. The CDR3 DNA follows: TGTGCCAGCAGGCCTAGCGGGGGGGCCCATGAGCAGTTCTTC. The full variable domain, its missing parts supplied by reference TRBV11-2 and TRBJ2-1, is EAGVAQSPRYKIIEKRQSVAFWCNPISGHATLYWYQQILGQGPKLLIQFQNNGVVDDSQLPKDRFSAERLKGVDSTLKIQPAKLEDSAVYLCASRPSGGAHEQFFGPGTRLTVL.

In this sample, this clonotype turned up a few times. The chain links TRBV18 to TRBJ1-6; D gene ambiguous. Germline-derived CDR1 and CDR2 are KGHSH and LQKENI. Trimming took 2 bases from V and 5 from J, leaving 25 bases between them. CDR3 size: 20 residues. Here the CDR3 DNA reads TGTGCCAGCTCACCATCTCCTCCGGGCTACGATAATCCCCATAATTCACCCCTCCACTTT. It encodes CASSPSPPGYDNPHNSPLHF.

This clonotype was recorded many times. The chain combines TRBV7-9 with TRBJ2-1, with D perhaps matching TRBD2 (6 bases). Germline assignment: CDR1 SEHNR and CDR2 FQNEAQ (reference sequence). Trimming removed 2 bases from V and 4 bases from J, with 15 bases in between. CDR3 size: 16 residues. CDR3 protein: CASSLSFLAKYNEQFF. CDR3 coding DNA: TGTGCCAGCAGCTTATCCTTCCTAGCGAAGTACAATGAGCAGTTCTTC.

This clonotype was seen only a few times. J is TRBJ1-2 and V is TRBV7-9, with no clear D. Germline CDR1 and CDR2: SEHNR and FQNEAQ (reference sequence). Trimming took off 5 bases at V and 3 bases at J, with 10 bases between the two ends. The CDR3 is made up of 13 amino acids. The CDR3, as DNA: TGTGCCAGCAGCACGGGCCAACACTATGGCTACACCTTC. Its protein is CASSTGQHYGYTF. Full variable domain (missing parts from reference TRBV7-9 and TRBJ1-2): DTGVSQNPRHKITKRGQNVTFRCDPISEHNRLYWYRQTLGQGPEFLTYFQNEAQLEKSRLLSDRFSAERPKGSFSTLEIQRTEQGDSAMYLCASSTGQHYGYTFGSGTRLTVV.

This clonotype was detected only a few times. The rearrangement links TRBV5-1 to TRBJ2-1, with TRBD1 as a possible D gene (6 bases). Germline loops: CDR1 SGHRS, CDR2 YFSETQ. V was pared by 3 bases and J by 0 bases, with 13 bases between. The CDR3 has 16 residues. CDR3 in DNA: TGCGCCAGCAGCTGGGGGACATTGAGCTCCTACAATGAGCAGTTCTTC. Protein product: CASSWGTLSSYNEQFF. The full variable domain, in which reference TRBV5-1 and TRBJ2-1 provide the parts outside the CDR3, is KAGVTQTPRYLIKTRGQQVTLSCSPISGHRSVSWYQQTPGQGLQFLFEYFSETQRNKGNFPGRFSGRQFSNSRSEMNVSTLELGDSALYLCASSWGTLSSYNEQFFGPGTRLTVL.

The rearrangement uses TRBV5-4 and TRBJ2-3; D is perhaps TRBD1 (6 bases). The germline V and J ends were trimmed by 4 bases and 4 bases, with 19 bases remaining between them. Germline-derived CDR1 and CDR2 are SGHNT and YYREEE (reference sequence). The CDR3 covers 16 residues. The CDR3 DNA sequence: TGTGCCAGCAGCCGACAGGAACTTCTTCAGCCAGATACGCAGTATTTT. Amino acids: CASSRQELLQPDTQYF.

In its sample, this clonotype was seen a few times. CDR3 bases: TGTGCCAGCAGCGGCCCGGGACAGGCCCCTCGGGGCTACACCTTC. It yields the protein CASSGPGQAPRGYTF. The chain joins TRBV6-1 to TRBJ1-2, with 8 bases identical to TRBD1. With V trimmed by 6 bases and J by 8 bases, 14 bases remained unmatched. This CDR3 has 15 residues. Germline V gene sequence: CDR1 MNHNS, CDR2 SASEGT.

This clonotype was observed many times. This chain joins TRBV7-2 and TRBJ2-2, with 9 bases lining up with TRBD2. Unmatched junction bases numbered 6, after V lost 2 bases and J lost 5 bases. CDR1 SGHTA and CDR2 FQGNSA come from the germline V gene. CDR3 size: 16 residues. This CDR3 is CASSLSLRGGTGELFF. DNA for the CDR3: TGTGCCAGCAGCTTAAGTTTGCGGGGGGGGACCGGGGAGCTGTTTTTT.

The CDR3 DNA reads TGTGCCAGCAGTTTACGAGGGGGGACAGGGCCTTATGGCTACACCTTC. Its protein is CASSLRGGTGPYGYTF. V and J are TRBV27 and TRBJ1-2; 9 nucleotides match TRBD1. The CDR3 extends over 16 amino acids. CDR1 and CDR2 (germline): MNHEY, SMNVEV (reference sequence). J gave up 5 bases and V 2 bases, and 9 bases lay outside the gene matches.

The CDR3 coding sequence is TGTGCCAGCAGCTCCCGCATTGGTACAGTGAAAGATGGCTACACCTTC. Protein product: CASSSRIGTVKDGYTF. The V gene is TRBV7-9, the J gene TRBJ1-2; D uncertain. V gave up 4 bases and J gave up 6 bases, with 21 bases separating them. The CDR3 has 16 amino acids. Germline V gene data show CDR1 as SEHNR and CDR2 as FQNEAQ (reference sequence).

This clonotype was detected a few times. The rearrangement joins TRBV6-5 to TRBJ1-2; maybe TRBD1 (5 bases). Germline lookup yields CDR1 MNHEY and CDR2 SVGAGI. V gave up 6 bases and J gave up 2 bases, with 19 bases separating them. The CDR3 sequence is 16 residues long. The CDR3 sequence: CASRSGPPTGNYGYTF. CDR3 DNA: TGTGCCAGCAGATCGGGACCCCCGACGGGAAACTATGGCTACACCTTC.

This clonotype was counted ten times or more. V usage is TRBV7-9 and J usage is TRBJ2-5, with 10 bases matching TRBD2. V dropped 5 bases and J dropped 4; count of bases not matched to a gene: 10. The CDR3 has 16 residues. Germline loops: CDR1 SEHNR, CDR2 FQNEAQ (reference sequence). CDR3: CASSHRASGGRETQYF. In DNA, the CDR3 is TGTGCCAGCAGCCATCGAGCTAGCGGGGGTCGAGAGACCCAGTACTTC.

The V call is TRBV7-9, the J call TRBJ2-3; D perhaps matches TRBD2 (6 bases). This CDR3 spans 17 amino acids. V was trimmed by 5 bases and J by 4 bases, leaving 22 bases between them. The germline gives CDR1 SEHNR, CDR2 FQNEAQ (reference sequence). The CDR3 loop is CASSPRLVGGPADTQYF. The CDR3 DNA reads TGTGCCAGCAGCCCCCGACTAGTGGGGGGTCCCGCAGATACGCAGTATTTT.

At least ten counts were recorded for this clonotype. The genes are TRBV9 and TRBJ2-3; 7 bases align to TRBD2. The CDR3 length is 17 residues. The ends lost 0 bases at V and 2 bases at J; junction bases unmatched: 9. Germline loops: CDR1 SGDLS, CDR2 YYNGEE. The chain's CDR3 is CASSVVWGGDFTDTQYF. The CDR3 DNA reads TGTGCCAGCAGCGTAGTCTGGGGGGGAGATTTCACAGATACGCAGTATTTT.

This clonotype came up many times. This chain joins TRBV7-2 and TRBJ2-2, with D perhaps matching TRBD1 (5 bases). V was pared by 1 base and J by 7 bases, with 10 bases between. Per germline, CDR1 SGHTA and CDR2 FQGNSA. The CDR3 is 14 amino acids. The CDR3 DNA reads TGTGCCAGCAGCTTAGAAGGGGCCGACGGGGAGCTGTTTTTT. It yields the protein CASSLEGADGELFF.

The V call is TRBV6-4, the J call TRBJ2-1, with 9 bases fitting TRBD2. With 2 bases clipped from V and 10 bases from J, the junction kept 18 bases outside the gene matches. The CDR3 has 18 amino acids. Germline lookup yields CDR1 MRHNA and CDR2 SNTAGT. The CDR3 region is CASSDRFGFGGGAEEQFF. Here the CDR3 DNA reads TGTGCCAGCAGTGACCGGTTCGGGTTTGGCGGGGGGGCTGAGGAGCAGTTCTTC.